This T cell receptor beta chain was sequenced for a study of chemoradiotherapy in HPV16-positive cancers. Overall study context: Candidate HPV-specific clones and shared TCR motifs came from two HPV16-positive patients. Findings and limits, study-wide: Candidate HPV-specific clones and E7-related TCR motifs grew in tumor during treatment. For HPV16-positive patients, expanding HPV-responsive T cells associated with longer recurrence-free survival.

The assay was immunoSEQ multiplex PCR, and TCRdb's table has in-frame clones only and misses some. The table has 15,000 to 20,000 clones, about nine tenths seen once. This clone was seen a few times. The antigen is undetermined. Samples were taken several times over chemoradiotherapy. V lost 4 bases, J lost 4 bases, and 3 bases stayed unmatched. The CDR3 totals 15 residues. CDR1 is SGHRS, CDR2 YFSETQ, per germline. This chain connects TRBV5-1 to TRBJ2-4; 12 bases align to TRBD1. Material: blood, obtained from a patient who underwent chemoradiotherapy. This TCR derives from a human donor with HPV-associated anogenital cancer. Here the CDR3 DNA reads TGCGCCAGCAGCGCGGGACAGGGGGCGAAAAACATTCAGTACTTC. Residues: CASSAGQGAKNIQYF.